A selection of T cell receptor beta chains follows, all from one sample in a study of CD8+ T cells in alopecia areata. Libraries were prepared by immunoSEQ multiplex PCR; TCRdb keeps only in-frame clonotypes and omits some of them. The sample carries 160,000 or so clones, 58% recorded once. Sequencing used CD4+ T cells sorted from blood, obtained at roughly week 58, from a patient treated with tofacitinib. All receptors come from a human donor with alopecia areata. CDR3s leave out the opening cysteine and the closing phenylalanine or tryptophan. A D gene is named only where the DNA matches it firmly.

cdr3_aa: SVVTLHPGQGSGNTIY
d_call: TRBD1
v_call: TRBV29-1
j_call: TRBJ1-3
cdr3_length: 16

cdr3_aa: SEGRCTEAF
d_call: .
v_call: TRBV29-1
j_call: TRBJ1-1
cdr3_length: 9

cdr3_aa: ASSLETRSRSYEQY
d_call: .
v_call: TRBV5-1
j_call: TRBJ2-7
cdr3_length: 14

cdr3_aa: ASSPPASYNEQF
d_call: .
v_call: TRBV18
j_call: TRBJ2-1
cdr3_length: 12

cdr3_aa: ASSAAGGRTEQF
d_call: TRBD2
v_call: TRBV9
j_call: TRBJ2-1
cdr3_length: 12

cdr3_aa: ASSPQAGYTEAF
d_call: .
v_call: TRBV18
j_call: TRBJ1-1
cdr3_length: 12

cdr3_aa: ASSLVFPVAVTQY
d_call: .
v_call: TRBV11-2
j_call: TRBJ2-5
cdr3_length: 13

cdr3_aa: ASSVQGSQETQY
d_call: .
v_call: TRBV9
j_call: TRBJ2-5
cdr3_length: 12

cdr3_aa: ASSPDRGDTEAF
d_call: TRBD1
v_call: TRBV18
j_call: TRBJ1-1
cdr3_length: 12

cdr3_aa: ASSIPQGVPSYEQY
d_call: .
v_call: TRBV7-2
j_call: TRBJ2-7
cdr3_length: 14

cdr3_aa: ASSLAQAGGYT
d_call: .
v_call: TRBV7-9
j_call: TRBJ1-2
cdr3_length: 11

cdr3_aa: ASGGFRTEAF
d_call: .
v_call: TRBV18
j_call: TRBJ1-1
cdr3_length: 10

cdr3_aa: SVGGNQETQY
d_call: .
v_call: TRBV29-1
j_call: TRBJ2-5
cdr3_length: 10

cdr3_aa: ATSRDRANSPLH
d_call: .
v_call: TRBV15
j_call: TRBJ1-6
cdr3_length: 12

cdr3_aa: ASSQDAASLNTEAF
d_call: .
v_call: TRBV4-1
j_call: TRBJ1-1
cdr3_length: 14

cdr3_aa: AIRGDPTWGQF
d_call: TRBD2
v_call: TRBV10-3
j_call: TRBJ2-1
cdr3_length: 11